The 5 T cell receptor beta chains reported below all come from one sample, sequenced in a study of neurological immune-mediated disorders. TCRdb called the 5' RACE reads again in MiXCR, with one record for every CDR3 protein. The sample has about 31,000 distinct CDR3 sequences; roughly 3.7% are singletons. Sequenced: CD4+ T cells from blood. The receptor set was obtained from a woman aged 35 to 49 in good health.

This clonotype was seen many times. The rearrangement links TRBV20-1 to TRBJ1-2; D perhaps matches TRBD1 (5 bases). V was cut by 4 bases and J by 0 bases, with 15 bases left in between. Germline CDR1 DFQATT, CDR2 SNEGSKA (reference sequence). The CDR3 is made up of 15 amino acids. The DNA of the CDR3 is TGCAGTGCTATTACCCCGGGACTAGCTAACTATGGCTACACCTTC. It codes for CSAITPGLANYGYTF.

This clonotype appeared many times. This CDR3 reads CAAEGTSGRGEQFF. In nucleotides, the CDR3 is TGTGCCGCTGAAGGGACTAGCGGGAGAGGTGAGCAGTTCTTC. The V call is TRBV10-3, the J call TRBJ2-1; 14 positions agree with TRBD2. From germline, CDR1 is ENHRY and CDR2 SYGVKD. The CDR3 totals 14 residues. The junction had 9 bases not matched to a gene; V was cut back by 11 bases and J by 9 bases.

This clonotype was detected many times. This chain links TRBV5-1 with TRBJ2-3, with 14 bases matching TRBD2. Germline-derived CDR1 and CDR2 are SGHRS and YFSETQ. J was trimmed by 5 bases and V by 0 bases; bases with no gene match: 5. This CDR3 comprises 17 residues. The CDR3 nucleotides are TGCGCCAGCAGCTTGGGACTAGCGGGAGGGCCCGGAGATACGCAGTATTTT. This encodes CASSLGLAGGPGDTQYF.

This clonotype was found many times. The V call is TRBV5-1, the J call TRBJ1-2; D unclear. The germline CDR1 and CDR2 sequences are SGHRS and YFSETQ. Trimming stripped 6 bases from V and 0 bases from J, with 12 bases between. The CDR3 contains 14 residues. The CDR3 region has the DNA TGCGCCAGCAAGCCTCTACAGACTAACTATGGCTACACCTTC. Its translation: CASKPLQTNYGYTF. The variable domain in full, completed from reference TRBV5-1 and TRBJ1-2, reads KAGVTQTPRYLIKTRGQQVTLSCSPISGHRSVSWYQQTPGQGLQFLFEYFSETQRNKGNFPGRFSGRQFSNSRSEMNVSTLELGDSALYLCASKPLQTNYGYTFGSGTRLTVV.

This clonotype was detected ten times or more. The V and J genes are TRBV4-1 and TRBJ2-7; 12 bases line up with TRBD2. Germline assignment: CDR1 MGHRA and CDR2 YSYEKL. J was trimmed by 6 bases and V by 0 bases; bases with no gene match: 9. The CDR3 has 17 amino acids. CDR3 DNA: TGCGCCAGCAGCCAAGATCCTAGCGGGAGGGCCTGGAGCGAGCAGTACTTC. Amino acids: CASSQDPSGRAWSEQYF.